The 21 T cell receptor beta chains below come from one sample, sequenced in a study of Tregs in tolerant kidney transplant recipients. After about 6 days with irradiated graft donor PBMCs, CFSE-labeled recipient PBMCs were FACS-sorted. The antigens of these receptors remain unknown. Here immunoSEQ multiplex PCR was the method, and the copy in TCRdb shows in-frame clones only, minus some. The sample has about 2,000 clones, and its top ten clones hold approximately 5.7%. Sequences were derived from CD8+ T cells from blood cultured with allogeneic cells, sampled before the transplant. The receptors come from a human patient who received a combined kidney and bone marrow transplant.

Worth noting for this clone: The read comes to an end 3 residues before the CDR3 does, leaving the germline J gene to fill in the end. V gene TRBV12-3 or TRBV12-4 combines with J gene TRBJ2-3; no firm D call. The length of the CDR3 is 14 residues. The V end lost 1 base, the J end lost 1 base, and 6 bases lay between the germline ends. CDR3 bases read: TGTGCCAGCAGTTTAGTTAGGGGCACAGATACG. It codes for CASSLVRGTDT. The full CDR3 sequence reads CASSLVRGTDTQYF.

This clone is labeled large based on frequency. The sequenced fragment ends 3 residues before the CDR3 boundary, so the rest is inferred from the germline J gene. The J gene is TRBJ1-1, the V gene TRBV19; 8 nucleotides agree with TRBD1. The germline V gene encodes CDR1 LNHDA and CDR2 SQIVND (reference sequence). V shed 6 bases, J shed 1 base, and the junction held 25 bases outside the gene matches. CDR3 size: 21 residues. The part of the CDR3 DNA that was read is TGTGCCAGTAGCATCGAGTTTCTCCTCACGGGACAGGTGGGAGAGAACACTGAA. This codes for CASSIEFLLTGQVGENTE. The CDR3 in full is CASSIEFLLTGQVGENTEAFF.

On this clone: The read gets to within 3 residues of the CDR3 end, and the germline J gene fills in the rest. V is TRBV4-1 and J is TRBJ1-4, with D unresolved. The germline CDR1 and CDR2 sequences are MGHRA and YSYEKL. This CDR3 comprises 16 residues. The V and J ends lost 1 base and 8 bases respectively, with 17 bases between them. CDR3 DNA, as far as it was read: TGCGCCAGCAGCCAAGTTCTGTTGAGCCCCGGGGAAAAA. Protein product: CASSQVLLSPGEK. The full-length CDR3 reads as CASSQVLLSPGEKLFF.

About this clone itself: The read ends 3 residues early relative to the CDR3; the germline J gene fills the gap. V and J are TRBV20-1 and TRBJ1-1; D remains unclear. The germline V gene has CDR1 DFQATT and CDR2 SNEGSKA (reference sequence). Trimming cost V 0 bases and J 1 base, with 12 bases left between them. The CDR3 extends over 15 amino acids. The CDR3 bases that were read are TGCAGTGCTAGAGATCTGAGAGGTCCGAACACTGAA. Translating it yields CSARDLRGPNTE. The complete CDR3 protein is CSARDLRGPNTEAFF.

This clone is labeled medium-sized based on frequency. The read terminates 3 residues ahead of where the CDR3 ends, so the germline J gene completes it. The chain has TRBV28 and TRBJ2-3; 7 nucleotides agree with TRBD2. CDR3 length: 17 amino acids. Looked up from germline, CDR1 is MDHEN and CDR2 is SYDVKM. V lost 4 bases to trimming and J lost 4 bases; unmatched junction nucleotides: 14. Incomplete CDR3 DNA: TGTGCCAGCAGTTCGCCGTCGAGGAGCGGGATGCCAGATACG. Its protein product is CASSSPSRSGMPDT. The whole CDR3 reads CASSSPSRSGMPDTQYF.

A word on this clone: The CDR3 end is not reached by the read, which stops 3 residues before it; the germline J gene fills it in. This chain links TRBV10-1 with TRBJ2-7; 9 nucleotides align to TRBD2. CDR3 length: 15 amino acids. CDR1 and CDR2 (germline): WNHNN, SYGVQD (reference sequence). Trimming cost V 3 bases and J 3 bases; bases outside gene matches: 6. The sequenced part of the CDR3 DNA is TGCGCCAGCAGTGAAGCGGGGGGCGACTTCTACGAG. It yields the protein CASSEAGGDFYE. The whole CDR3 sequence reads CASSEAGGDFYEQYF.

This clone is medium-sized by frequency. The CDR3 reads CASSGQGAGTEAFF. CDR3 DNA, as far as it was read: TGCGCCAGCAGCGGACAGGGAGCGGGCACTGAA. V and J are TRBV10-1 and TRBJ1-1, with 8 bases lining up with TRBD1. The read terminates 3 residues before the CDR3 end, so the remaining end is supplied by the germline J gene. Germline CDR1 WNHNN, CDR2 SYGVQD (reference sequence). The V gene end was trimmed by 6 bases and the J gene end by 4 bases; junction bases not matched to a gene: 7. The CDR3 extends over 14 amino acids.

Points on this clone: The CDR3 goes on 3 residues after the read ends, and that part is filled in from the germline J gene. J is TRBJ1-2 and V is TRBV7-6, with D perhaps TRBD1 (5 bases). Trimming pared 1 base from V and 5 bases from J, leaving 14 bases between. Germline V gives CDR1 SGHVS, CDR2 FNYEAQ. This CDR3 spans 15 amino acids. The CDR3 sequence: CASSLDLSGLYGYTF. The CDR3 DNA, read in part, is TGTGCCAGCAGCTTAGATCTATCAGGGCTGTATGGC.

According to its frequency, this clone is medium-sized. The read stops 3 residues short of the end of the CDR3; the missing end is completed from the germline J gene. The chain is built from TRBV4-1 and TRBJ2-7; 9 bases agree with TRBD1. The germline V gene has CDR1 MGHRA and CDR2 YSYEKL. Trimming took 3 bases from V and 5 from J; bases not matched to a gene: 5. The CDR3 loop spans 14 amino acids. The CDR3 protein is CASSQWTGDNEQYF. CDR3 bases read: TGCGCCAGCAGCCAGTGGACAGGGGATAACGAG.

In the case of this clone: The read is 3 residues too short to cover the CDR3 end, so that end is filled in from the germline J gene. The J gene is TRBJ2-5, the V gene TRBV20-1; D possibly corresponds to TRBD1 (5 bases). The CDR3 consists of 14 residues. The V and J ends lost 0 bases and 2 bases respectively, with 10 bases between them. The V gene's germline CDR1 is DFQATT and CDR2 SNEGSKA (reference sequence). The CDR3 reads CSARDGGAQETQYF. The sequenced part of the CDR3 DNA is TGCAGTGCTAGAGATGGTGGGGCGCAAGAGACC.

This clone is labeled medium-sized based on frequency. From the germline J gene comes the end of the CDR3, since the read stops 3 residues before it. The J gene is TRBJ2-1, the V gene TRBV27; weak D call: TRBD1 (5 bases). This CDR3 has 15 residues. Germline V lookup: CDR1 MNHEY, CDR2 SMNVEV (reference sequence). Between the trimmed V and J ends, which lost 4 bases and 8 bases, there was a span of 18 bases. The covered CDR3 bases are TGTGCCAGCAGTTCCCGTCTATCAGGGCGTCATGAG. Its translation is CASSSRLSGRHE. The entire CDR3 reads CASSSRLSGRHEQFF.

The covered CDR3 bases are TGTGCCAGCAGTTACTCGAGGCTGCAGGGAGCCACTGAA. Translation: CASSYSRLQGATE. The whole CDR3 reads CASSYSRLQGATEAFF. The chain carries TRBV6-2 or TRBV6-3 and TRBJ1-1; maybe TRBD1 (5 bases). Read coverage stops 3 residues before the CDR3 terminus; the germline J gene supplies the remainder. This CDR3 spans 16 amino acids. The germline gives CDR1 MNHEY, CDR2 SVGEGT. Trimming pared 0 bases from V and 4 bases from J, leaving 15 bases between.

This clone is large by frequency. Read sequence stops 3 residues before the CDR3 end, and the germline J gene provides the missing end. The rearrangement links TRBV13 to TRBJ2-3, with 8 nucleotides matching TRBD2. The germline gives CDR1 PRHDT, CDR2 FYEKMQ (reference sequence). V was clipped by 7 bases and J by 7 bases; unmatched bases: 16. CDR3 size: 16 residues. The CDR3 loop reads CASTRASGPPTHTQYF. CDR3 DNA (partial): TGTGCCAGCACGCGGGCTAGCGGGCCCCCCACCCATACG.

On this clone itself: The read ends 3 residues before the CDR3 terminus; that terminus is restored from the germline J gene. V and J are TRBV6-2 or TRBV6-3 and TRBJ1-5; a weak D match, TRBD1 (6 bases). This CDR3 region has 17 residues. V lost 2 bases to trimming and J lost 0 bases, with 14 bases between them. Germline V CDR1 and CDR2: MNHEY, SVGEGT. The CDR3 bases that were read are TGTGCCAGCAGTTACCCCCCGGGGGGCCATAGCAATCAGCCC. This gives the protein CASSYPPGGHSNQP. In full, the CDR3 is CASSYPPGGHSNQPQHF.

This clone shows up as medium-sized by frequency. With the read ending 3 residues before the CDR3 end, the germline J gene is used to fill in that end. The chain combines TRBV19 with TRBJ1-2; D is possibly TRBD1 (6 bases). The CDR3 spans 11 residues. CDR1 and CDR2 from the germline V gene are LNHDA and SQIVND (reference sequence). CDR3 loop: CASSVGQRYTF. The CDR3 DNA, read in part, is TGTGCCAGTAGTGTCGGACAGAGG.

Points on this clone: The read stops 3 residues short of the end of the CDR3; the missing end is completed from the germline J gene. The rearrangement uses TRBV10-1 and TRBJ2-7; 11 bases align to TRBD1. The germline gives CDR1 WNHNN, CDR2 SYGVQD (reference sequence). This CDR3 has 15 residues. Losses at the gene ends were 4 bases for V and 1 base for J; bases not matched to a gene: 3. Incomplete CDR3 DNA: TGCGCCAGCAGTGGGGGGACAGGGGGTTCCTACGAG. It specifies CASSGGTGGSYE. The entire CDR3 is CASSGGTGGSYEQYF.

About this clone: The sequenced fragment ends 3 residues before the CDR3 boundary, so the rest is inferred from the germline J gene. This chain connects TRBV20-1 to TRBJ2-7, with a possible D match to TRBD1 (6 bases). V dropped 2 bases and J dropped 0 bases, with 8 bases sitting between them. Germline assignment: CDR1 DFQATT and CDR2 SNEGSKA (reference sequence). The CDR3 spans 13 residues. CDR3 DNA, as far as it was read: TGCAGTGCTAGACAGGGGAGCTCCTACGAG. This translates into CSARQGSSYE. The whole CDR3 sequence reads CSARQGSSYEQYF.

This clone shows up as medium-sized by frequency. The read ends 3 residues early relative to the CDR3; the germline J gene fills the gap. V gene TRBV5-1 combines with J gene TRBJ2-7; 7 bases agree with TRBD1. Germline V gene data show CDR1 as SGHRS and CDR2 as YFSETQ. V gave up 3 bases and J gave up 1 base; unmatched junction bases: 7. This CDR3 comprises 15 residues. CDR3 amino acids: CASSYPTGPSYEQYF. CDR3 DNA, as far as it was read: TGCGCCAGCAGCTATCCGACAGGGCCTTCCTACGAG.

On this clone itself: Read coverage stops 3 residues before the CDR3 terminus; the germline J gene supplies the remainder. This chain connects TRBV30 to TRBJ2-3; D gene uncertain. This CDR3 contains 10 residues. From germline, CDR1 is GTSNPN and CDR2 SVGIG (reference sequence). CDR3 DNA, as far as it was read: TGTGCTGTCTTTTCCGATACG. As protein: CAVFSDT. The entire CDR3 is CAVFSDTQYF.

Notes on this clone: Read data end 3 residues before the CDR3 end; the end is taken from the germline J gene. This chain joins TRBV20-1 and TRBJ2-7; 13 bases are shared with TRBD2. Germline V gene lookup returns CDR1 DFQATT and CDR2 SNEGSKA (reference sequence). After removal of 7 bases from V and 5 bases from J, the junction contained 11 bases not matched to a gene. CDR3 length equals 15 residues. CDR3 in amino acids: CSGRTSGGPLNEQYF. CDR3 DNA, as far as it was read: TGCAGTGGCAGGACTAGCGGGGGCCCCTTAAACGAG.

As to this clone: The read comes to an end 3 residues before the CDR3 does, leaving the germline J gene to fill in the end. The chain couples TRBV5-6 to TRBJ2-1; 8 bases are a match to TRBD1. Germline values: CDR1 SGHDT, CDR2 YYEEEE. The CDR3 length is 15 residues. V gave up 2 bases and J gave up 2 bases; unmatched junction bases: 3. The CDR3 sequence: CASSFRDRPYNEQFF. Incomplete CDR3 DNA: TGTGCCAGCAGCTTCCGGGACAGGCCCTACAATGAG.